This note documents a single TCR beta chain sequence. Which antigen it targets is not known. Nothing much larger sits one base from this clone, and base qualities are not available. The data stem from a study of OX40 agonist ivuxolimab in advanced cancers. Notes on the research overall: Ivuxolimab, which targeted the costimulatory receptor OX40 (CD134), was an agonistic, fully human IgG2 monoclonal antibody. Of the roughly 50 dose-escalation patients, hepatocellular carcinoma was present in about 20, melanoma in some 15, renal cell carcinoma in 9 and head and neck cancer in 9. The paper covers the monotherapy dose-escalation part of the phase I ivuxolimab trial, which included N of about 50 patients. Patients were allowed to have had prior anti-PD-1, anti-PD-L1 or anti-CTLA-4 therapy, and around 41% of the dose-escalation patients had previously received checkpoint inhibitors. Three dose-escalation patients achieved partial responses, one with hepatocellular carcinoma and two with cutaneous melanoma. Intravenous ivuxolimab was administered to patients every 2 weeks at six dose levels: 0.01, 0.1, 0.3, 1.5, 3 and 10 mg/kg. The purpose of peripheral TCRbeta sequencing was to test whether ivuxolimab changed TCR sequence diversity and led to clonal T-cell expansion. A male proportion of around 81% and a mean age of around 60 years, ranging from 23 to 79, were recorded for the dose-escalation cohort.

For sequencing of the TCRbeta CDR3 region, genomic DNA was extracted from the sorted cells. The immunoSEQ Assay was used for sequencing of TCRbeta CDR3 regions. The table comes from immuneACCESS by way of TCRdb, which keeps in-frame sequences with V and J called. Part of the clones is missing from these tables; in studies checked, under half for an unresolved V gene and the rest for unknown reasons. This sample has 80,000 or so clones in its table, and approximately 85% of those were observed once. The ten biggest clones cover around 2.5% of the sample. Including the terminal cysteine and phenylalanine, the CDR3 comprises 13 residues. Only CDR3 DNA is held: 39 bases, read in frame from base 1. Looking up the germline V gene (reference sequence) yields CDR1 MNHEY and CDR2 SMNVEV. V loses 2 bases, J loses 2 bases, and the germline ends lie 6 bases apart. Summary of the overall study and its limitations: Partial responders in the 0.1-3.0 mg/kg groups had among the lowest normalized peripheral clonal expansion, especially among CD8+ T cells. On average, CD8+ T cells showed more expanded clones than CD4+ T cells after ivuxolimab. Antigen specificity was not determined for the clonally expanded peripheral T cells. Low levels of normalized T-cell clonal expansion were also seen in some patients who did not respond. At doses of 0.1 to 3.0 mg/kg, clonal expansion of both CD4+ and CD8+ T cells in blood was seen between baseline and week 6.

The trial excluded patients who had a history of autoimmune disease or who were on systemic immunosuppression. Peripheral blood for TCR sequencing was collected from all dose cohorts at baseline, on cycle 4 day 1, and on cycle 7 day 1. Samples came from an open-label, multicenter, first-in-human phase I dose-escalation trial of ivuxolimab. Adults with locally advanced or metastatic head and neck squamous cell, hepatocellular, melanoma or renal cell carcinoma were enrolled in the trial. Before TCR sequencing, CD4+ T cells and CD8+ T cells were sorted from peripheral blood as separate populations. The V and J genes are TRBV27 and TRBJ1-2; the D gene cannot be named for sure. This TCR was sampled from an adult with an advanced solid tumor such as melanoma, head and neck, liver or kidney cancer. Sequences were derived from CD4+ or CD8+ T cells sorted from blood, sampled in a trial of the OX40 agonist ivuxolimab. The nucleotide sequence is TGTGCCAGCAGTTTAAGAGGGAACTATGGCTACACCTTC. This yields the protein CASSLRGNYGYTF.